Shown below are 28 T cell receptor beta chains from a single sample sequenced in a study of shared clonotypes between healthy human individuals. Produced via immunoSEQ multiplex PCR; TCRdb's table is partial and in-frame only. The sample contains around 2.5 million clones, approximately 93% of which appear only once. The material sequenced was naive CD4+ T cells from PBMCs. This sample's subset: CD45RA+ positively selected. All receptors derive from a man between 18 and 35 years old in good health. Some clones in this sample may be carry-over from other donors' samples.

The rearrangement uses TRBV7-7 and TRBJ2-3, with D possibly being TRBD1 (5 bases). Trimming took 1 base from V and 2 from J, leaving 10 bases between them. This CDR3 has 15 amino acids. In germline, CDR1 is SSHAT, CDR2 FNYEAQ (reference sequence). CDR3 residues: CASSLVAGNTDTQYF. DNA for the CDR3: TGTGCCAGCAGCTTAGTGGCAGGGAACACAGATACGCAGTATTTT. Filled out from reference TRBV7-7 and TRBJ2-3, the complete variable domain reads GAGVSQSPRYKVTKRGQDVTLRCDPISSHATLYWYQQALGQGPEFLTYFNYEAQPDKSGLPSDRFSAERPEGSISTLTIQRTEQRDSAMYRCASSLVAGNTDTQYFGPGTRLTVL.

The rearrangement links TRBV27 to TRBJ1-3, with D maybe TRBD1 (5 bases). V dropped 5 bases and J dropped 0 bases, with 26 bases sitting between them. The CDR3 is 20 amino acids. The V gene's germline CDR1 is MNHEY and CDR2 SMNVEV (reference sequence). The CDR3 reads CASSGQGLRIENLSGNTIYF. The CDR3 DNA reads as TGTGCCAGCAGTGGGCAGGGTTTGAGGATTGAGAATCTCTCTGGAAACACCATATATTTT.

The chain employs TRBV5-1 and TRBJ2-7, with TRBD2 as a possible D gene (6 bases). The V end lost 6 bases, the J end lost 5 bases, and 21 bases lay between the germline ends. CDR3 length: 15 residues. Per germline, CDR1 SGHRS and CDR2 YFSETQ. Written as DNA, the CDR3 is TGCGCCAGCAACGGGCTAGGGACTCCTGACCACGAGCAGTACTTC. Translating gives CASNGLGTPDHEQYF.

The chain carries TRBV7-2 and TRBJ2-1; 7 nucleotides align to TRBD2. The CDR3 extends over 12 amino acids. Germline V gene sequence: CDR1 SGHTA, CDR2 FQGNSA. J lost 15 bases, V lost 5 bases, and 10 bases had no gene match. The CDR3 loop is CASSESGNTGFF. The CDR3 nucleotides are TGTGCCAGCAGCGAAAGCGGGAATACCGGGTTCTTC.

As for this clone: Different DNA sequences within this sample yield the same CDR3. This chain connects TRBV5-1 to TRBJ1-1; a weak D match, TRBD1 (5 bases). The germline V gene has CDR1 SGHRS and CDR2 YFSETQ. With 4 bases removed from V and 0 bases from J, the gap between germline ends came to 10 bases. The CDR3 has 14 residues. The CDR3 reads CASSRDGLNTEAFF. The CDR3 DNA sequence: TGCGCCAGCAGCCGGGACGGATTGAACACTGAAGCTTTCTTT.

A remark on this clone: The sample has other DNA sequences that encode this CDR3 too. The CDR3 region has the DNA TGTGCCAGCAGCTTGCCGAGGGAGACCCAGTACTTC. Its translation: CASSLPRETQYF. The V call is TRBV5-4, the J call TRBJ2-5; no definite D call. Trimming stripped 1 base from V and 5 bases from J, with 6 bases between. The germline V gene has CDR1 SGHNT and CDR2 YYREEE (reference sequence). CDR3 length equals 12 residues. Combining the CDR3 with reference TRBV5-4 and TRBJ2-5 gives the whole variable domain ETGVTQSPTHLIKTRGQQVTLRCSSQSGHNTVSWYQQALGQGPQFIFQYYREEENGRGNFPPRFSGLQFPNYSSELNVNALELDDSALYLCASSLPRETQYFGPGTRLLVL.

The CDR3 bases are TGTGCCAGCAGCTTAGCCGCGGGGCCCTACGAGCAGTACTTC. Translated, it gives CASSLAAGPYEQYF. The rearrangement joins TRBV7-2 to TRBJ2-7; weak D call: TRBD2 (6 bases). Germline CDR1 SGHTA, CDR2 FQGNSA. There are 14 residues in the CDR3. Trimming removed 0 bases from V and 2 bases from J, with 8 bases in between.

This sequence joins TRBV5-8 and TRBJ1-4; TRBD1 is a possible D gene (6 bases). Germline CDR1 reads SGHTS; CDR2 reads YDEGEE. The CDR3 is 16 residues long. Deletions cut 2 bases from V and 0 bases from J, with 11 bases between. CDR3 residues: CASSFGNRATNEKLFF. CDR3 DNA: TGTGCCAGCAGCTTTGGAAACAGGGCAACTAATGAAAAACTGTTTTTT.

The gene calls are TRBV6-5 and TRBJ2-7; possible D gene TRBD2, 6 bases. Germline lookup yields CDR1 MNHEY and CDR2 SVGAGI. The CDR3 length is 14 residues. V lost 7 bases and J 0 bases, leaving 13 bases between the germline ends. Here the CDR3 reads CASTGRGGSYEQYF. CDR3 coding DNA: TGTGCCAGCACAGGTAGGGGAGGCTCCTACGAGCAGTACTTC.

The chain recombines TRBV15 with TRBJ1-2, with 8 bases lining up with TRBD1. Trimming cost V 5 bases and J 6 bases; bases outside gene matches: 8. From germline, CDR1 is LNHNV and CDR2 YYDKDF (reference sequence). The CDR3 spans 14 residues. The CDR3 protein is CATSGRRGRDGYTF. The CDR3, as DNA: TGTGCCACCAGCGGACGCAGGGGGCGGGATGGCTACACCTTC.

The rearrangement uses TRBV9 and TRBJ2-4; weak D call: TRBD1 (6 bases). In germline, CDR1 is SGDLS, CDR2 YYNGEE. The CDR3 has 15 residues. V lost 2 bases and J 1 base, leaving 10 bases between the germline ends. DNA of the CDR3: TGTGCCAGCAGCGTCCCACAGGGTGCCAAAAACATTCAGTACTTC. Protein product: CASSVPQGAKNIQYF. Full variable domain (missing parts from reference TRBV9 and TRBJ2-4): DSGVTQTPKHLITATGQRVTLRCSPRSGDLSVYWYQQSLDQGLQFLIQYYNGEERAKGNILERFSAQQFPDLHSELNLSSLELGDSALYFCASSVPQGAKNIQYFGAGTRLSVL.

This chain joins TRBV5-4 and TRBJ2-3; 8 nucleotides agree with TRBD1. CDR1 is SGHNT and CDR2 is YYREEE in the germline V gene (reference sequence). V lost 1 base, J lost 5 bases, and 3 bases stayed unmatched. The CDR3 runs to 14 residues. CDR3 bases: TGTGCCAGCAGCTTGCCAGGGGGCAGAGATACGCAGTATTTT. Protein sequence: CASSLPGGRDTQYF.

This sequence joins TRBV7-3 and TRBJ2-5; no firm D call. Germline V gene lookup returns CDR1 SGHTA and CDR2 FQGTGA. V was clipped by 6 bases and J by 3 bases, with 11 bases between them. The CDR3 spans 13 residues. CDR3 amino acids: CASRWGLKETQYF. The CDR3 coding sequence is TGTGCCAGCAGATGGGGATTGAAAGAGACCCAGTACTTC.

Here the CDR3 reads CASSAPGQGSAGELFF. The CDR3 coding sequence is TGTGCCAGCAGTGCCCCGGGACAGGGGTCCGCCGGGGAGCTGTTTTTT. J is TRBJ2-2 and V is TRBV6-1; 10 positions agree with TRBD1. Germline loops: CDR1 MNHNS, CDR2 SASEGT. The CDR3 loop spans 16 amino acids. Losses at the gene ends were 4 bases for V and 6 bases for J; bases not matched to a gene: 8.

CDR3 sequence (DNA): TGTGCCAGCAGTGCAATATTTACAGGGGGCTATGAAAAACTGTTTTTT. The encoded protein is CASSAIFTGGYEKLFF. The chain carries TRBV2 and TRBJ1-4, with 9 bases identical to TRBD1. Unmatched junction bases numbered 9, after V lost 4 bases and J lost 6 bases. The CDR3 is 16 amino acids. CDR1 is SNHLY and CDR2 is FYNNEI in the germline V gene.

The genes are TRBV5-4 and TRBJ2-3; 7 bases align to TRBD2. CDR1 is SGHNT and CDR2 is YYREEE in the germline V gene (reference sequence). V lost 0 bases and J lost 2; bases outside the gene matches: 6. The CDR3 runs to 16 residues. The CDR3 loop reads CASSLVGAGPTDTQYF. The CDR3 DNA is TGTGCCAGCAGCTTGGTTGGAGCGGGACCCACAGATACGCAGTATTTT.

This clone has just one count. V is TRBV7-2 and J is TRBJ2-1; 10 nucleotides match TRBD2. V shed 1 base, J shed 8 bases, and the junction held 5 bases outside the gene matches. Germline CDR1 is SGHTA and CDR2 is FQGNSA. The CDR3 consists of 15 residues. The CDR3 reads CASSLEPGTSDEQFF. The CDR3 coding sequence is TGTGCCAGCAGCTTAGAGCCCGGGACTAGCGATGAGCAGTTCTTC.

The gene calls are TRBV29-1 and TRBJ2-1; D might be TRBD2 (5 bases). V lost 8 bases and J 5 bases, leaving 19 bases between the germline ends. The CDR3 contains 14 residues. CDR1 and CDR2 (germline): SQVTM, ANQGSEA. The DNA for the CDR3 is TGCAGCACCCGTACCAATCTAGCAAACAATGAGCAGTTCTTC. Translated: CSTRTNLANNEQFF.

The chain has TRBV25-1 and TRBJ2-5; 7 bases match TRBD2. Losses at the gene ends were 5 bases for V and 2 bases for J; bases not matched to a gene: 11. The CDR3 sequence is 16 residues long. CDR1 is MGHDK and CDR2 is SYGVNS in the germline V gene. CDR3 amino acids: CASSPWGSGKQETQYF. The CDR3 DNA sequence: TGTGCCAGCAGTCCCTGGGGGAGCGGGAAGCAAGAGACCCAGTACTTC.

V usage is TRBV6-1 and J usage is TRBJ1-5; D gene unclear. The V end lost 3 bases, the J end lost 6 bases, and 3 bases lay between the germline ends. This CDR3 is built from 11 residues. Per germline, CDR1 MNHNS and CDR2 SASEGT. The CDR3 coding sequence is TGTGCCAGCAGTGACTTTCAGCCCCAGCATTTT. Its translation is CASSDFQPQHF.

The CDR3 DNA sequence: TGTGCCAGCAGCTCACAGGGGCCCCCGAATTCACCCCTCCACTTT. Encoded protein: CASSSQGPPNSPLHF. The J gene is TRBJ1-6, the V gene TRBV7-2, with 7 bases matching TRBD1. After removal of 4 bases from V and 7 bases from J, the junction contained 7 bases not matched to a gene. Germline CDR1 reads SGHTA; CDR2 reads FQGNSA. This CDR3 is 15 amino acids long.

DNA for the CDR3: TGTGCCAGCAGCTTATGGCAGAATAATTCACCCCTCCACTTT. It encodes CASSLWQNNSPLHF. The V gene is TRBV7-9, the J gene TRBJ1-6; no definite D call. There are 14 residues in the CDR3. Germline V gene sequence: CDR1 SEHNR, CDR2 FQNEAQ (reference sequence). Trimming stripped 2 bases from V and 5 bases from J, with 7 bases between.

J is TRBJ1-1 and V is TRBV19; D unresolved. From germline, CDR1 is LNHDA and CDR2 SQIVND (reference sequence). CDR3 size: 14 residues. Trimming left V 5 bases short and J 4 bases short, with 14 bases between. CDR3 nucleotide sequence: TGTGCCAGTAGTGCCCTAATGGGGAGCACTGAAGCTTTCTTT. Translating gives CASSALMGSTEAFF.

The J gene is TRBJ2-1, the V gene TRBV10-3; 7 nucleotides match TRBD1. CDR1 and CDR2 (germline): ENHRY, SYGVKD. Unmatched junction bases numbered 11, after V lost 6 bases and J lost 9 bases. There are 14 residues in the CDR3. The CDR3 DNA follows: TGTGCCATCAGCGGGACAGCTACCCGGGGTGAGCAGTTCTTC. It yields the protein CAISGTATRGEQFF.

The chain links TRBV28 to TRBJ1-1; 9 bases map to TRBD1. Germline loops: CDR1 MDHEN, CDR2 SYDVKM. The V segment lost 6 bases and the J segment 7 bases; nucleotides outside the gene matches: 3. This CDR3 spans 12 amino acids. CDR3 protein: CASRLDRGEAFF. CDR3 sequence (DNA): TGTGCCAGCAGGCTGGACAGGGGTGAAGCTTTCTTT.

Note on this clone: The sample contains more than one DNA sequence encoding this CDR3. This rearrangement joins TRBV5-1 to TRBJ2-5; D uncertain. The V and J ends lost 0 bases and 2 bases respectively, with 8 bases between them. The germline CDR1 and CDR2 sequences are SGHRS and YFSETQ. The CDR3 sequence is 14 residues long. The CDR3 reads CASSLAGQQETQYF. The CDR3 DNA follows: TGCGCCAGCAGCTTGGCCGGCCAACAAGAGACCCAGTACTTC.

The chain combines TRBV18 with TRBJ2-7; perhaps TRBD2 as D (6 bases). V was trimmed by 3 bases and J by 4 bases, leaving 16 bases between them. Germline V gene lookup returns CDR1 KGHSH and CDR2 LQKENI. This CDR3 comprises 15 residues. The CDR3, as DNA: TGTGCCAGCTCACCCTCCCGCGGGGATTGGTACGAGCAGTACTTC. Protein product: CASSPSRGDWYEQYF.

The rearrangement joins TRBV29-1 to TRBJ2-3, with unresolved D. Germline CDR1 reads SQVTM; CDR2 reads ANQGSEA. The CDR3 runs 11 residues. Trimming took off 5 bases at V and 5 bases at J, with 8 bases between the two ends. The chain's CDR3 is CSVNGVDTQYF. The CDR3, as DNA: TGCAGCGTTAATGGGGTAGATACGCAGTATTTT.